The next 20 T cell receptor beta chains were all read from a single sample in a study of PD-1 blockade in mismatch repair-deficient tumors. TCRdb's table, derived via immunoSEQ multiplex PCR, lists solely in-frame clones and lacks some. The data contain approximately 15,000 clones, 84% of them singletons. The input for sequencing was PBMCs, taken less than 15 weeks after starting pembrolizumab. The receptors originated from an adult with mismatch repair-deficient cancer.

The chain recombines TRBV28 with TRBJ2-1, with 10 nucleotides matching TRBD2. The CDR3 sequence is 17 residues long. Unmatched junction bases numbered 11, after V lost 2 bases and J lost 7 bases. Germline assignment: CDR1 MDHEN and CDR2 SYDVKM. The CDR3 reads CASSLISGRPGRNEQFF. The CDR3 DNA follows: TGTGCCAGCAGTTTAATTAGCGGGAGGCCTGGAAGAAATGAGCAGTTCTTC.

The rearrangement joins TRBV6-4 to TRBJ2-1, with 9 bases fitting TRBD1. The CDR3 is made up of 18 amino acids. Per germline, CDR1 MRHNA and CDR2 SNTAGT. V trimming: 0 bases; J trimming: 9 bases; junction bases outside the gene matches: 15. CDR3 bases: TGTGCCAGCAGTGACTCAGTTATTCTGGGACAGGGCAAGGGTGAGCAGTTCTTC. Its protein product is CASSDSVILGQGKGEQFF.

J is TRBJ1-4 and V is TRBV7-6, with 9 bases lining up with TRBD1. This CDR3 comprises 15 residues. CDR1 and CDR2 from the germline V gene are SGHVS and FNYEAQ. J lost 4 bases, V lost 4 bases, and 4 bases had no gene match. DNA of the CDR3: TGTGCCAGCAGCTCCACAGGGGGCAATAATGAAAAACTGTTTTTT. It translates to CASSSTGGNNEKLFF. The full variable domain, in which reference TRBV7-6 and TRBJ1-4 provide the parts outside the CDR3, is GAGVSQSPRYKVTKRGQDVALRCDPISGHVSLYWYRQALGQGPEFLTYFNYEAQQDKSGLPNDRFSAERPEGSISTLTIQRTEQRDSAMYRCASSSTGGNNEKLFFGSGTQLSVL.

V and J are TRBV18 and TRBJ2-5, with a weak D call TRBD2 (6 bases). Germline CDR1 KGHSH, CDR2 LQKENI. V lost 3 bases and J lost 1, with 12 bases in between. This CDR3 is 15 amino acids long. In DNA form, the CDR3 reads TGTGCCAGCTCACCGAGGAGGGATAGCCAAGAGACCCAGTACTTC. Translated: CASSPRRDSQETQYF.

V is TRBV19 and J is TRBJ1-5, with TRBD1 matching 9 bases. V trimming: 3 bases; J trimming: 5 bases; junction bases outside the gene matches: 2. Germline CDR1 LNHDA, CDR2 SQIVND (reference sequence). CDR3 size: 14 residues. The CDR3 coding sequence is TGTGCCAGTAGTATTTGGACAGGGGATCAGCCCCAGCATTTT. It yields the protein CASSIWTGDQPQHF.

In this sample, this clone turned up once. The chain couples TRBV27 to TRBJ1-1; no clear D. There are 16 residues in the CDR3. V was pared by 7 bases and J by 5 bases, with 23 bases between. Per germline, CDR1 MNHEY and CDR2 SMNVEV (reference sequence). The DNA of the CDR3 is TGTGCCAGCAACTCGGTTCCGGGGAACGGTAGTACTGAAGCTTTCTTT. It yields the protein CASNSVPGNGSTEAFF.

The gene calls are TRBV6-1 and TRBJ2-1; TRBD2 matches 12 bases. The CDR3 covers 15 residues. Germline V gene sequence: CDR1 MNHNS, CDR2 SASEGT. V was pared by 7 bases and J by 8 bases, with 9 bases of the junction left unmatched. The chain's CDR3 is CASTDGLAGLDEQFF. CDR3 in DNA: TGTGCCAGCACTGACGGACTAGCGGGATTAGATGAGCAGTTCTTC.

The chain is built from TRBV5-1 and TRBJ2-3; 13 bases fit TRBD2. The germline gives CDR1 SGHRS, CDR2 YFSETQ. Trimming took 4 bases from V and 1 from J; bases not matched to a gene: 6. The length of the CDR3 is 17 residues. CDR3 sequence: CASSAGLAGVRTDTQYF. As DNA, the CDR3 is TGCGCCAGCAGCGCTGGACTAGCGGGAGTCCGCACAGATACGCAGTATTTT. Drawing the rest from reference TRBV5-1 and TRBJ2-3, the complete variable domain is KAGVTQTPRYLIKTRGQQVTLSCSPISGHRSVSWYQQTPGQGLQFLFEYFSETQRNKGNFPGRFSGRQFSNSRSEMNVSTLELGDSALYLCASSAGLAGVRTDTQYFGPGTRLTVL.

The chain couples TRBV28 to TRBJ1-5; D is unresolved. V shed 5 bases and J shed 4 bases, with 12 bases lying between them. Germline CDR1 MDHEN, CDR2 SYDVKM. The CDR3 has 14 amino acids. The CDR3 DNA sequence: TGTGCCAGCAGTCCCCTCCAGGTTAATCAGCCCCAGCATTTT. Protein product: CASSPLQVNQPQHF.

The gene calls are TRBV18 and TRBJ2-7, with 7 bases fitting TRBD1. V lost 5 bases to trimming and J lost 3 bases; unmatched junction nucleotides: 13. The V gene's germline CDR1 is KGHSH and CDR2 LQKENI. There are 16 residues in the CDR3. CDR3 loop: CASSTRAQGYNYEQYF. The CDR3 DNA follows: TGTGCCAGCTCAACCAGGGCACAGGGGTATAACTACGAGCAGTACTTC.

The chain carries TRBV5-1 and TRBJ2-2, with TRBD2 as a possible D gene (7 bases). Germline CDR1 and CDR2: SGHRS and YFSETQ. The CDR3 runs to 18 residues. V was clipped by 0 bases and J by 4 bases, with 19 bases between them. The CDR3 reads CASSLAPLGGQSTGELFF. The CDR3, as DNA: TGCGCCAGCAGCTTGGCCCCACTGGGGGGGCAAAGCACCGGGGAGCTGTTTTTT.

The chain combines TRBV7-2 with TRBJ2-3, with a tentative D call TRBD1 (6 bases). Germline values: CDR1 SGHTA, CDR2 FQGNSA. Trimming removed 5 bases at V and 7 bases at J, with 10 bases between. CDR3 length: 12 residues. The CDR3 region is CASSPRGNTQYF. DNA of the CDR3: TGTGCCAGCAGCCCCAGGGGTAATACGCAGTATTTT.

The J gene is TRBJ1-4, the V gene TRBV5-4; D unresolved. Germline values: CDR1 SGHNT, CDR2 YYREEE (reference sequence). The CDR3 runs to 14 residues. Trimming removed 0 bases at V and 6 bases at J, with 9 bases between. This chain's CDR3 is CASSLARGDEKLFF. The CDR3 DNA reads TGTGCCAGCAGCTTGGCACGGGGTGATGAAAAACTGTTTTTT. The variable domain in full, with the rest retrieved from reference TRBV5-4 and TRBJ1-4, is ETGVTQSPTHLIKTRGQQVTLRCSSQSGHNTVSWYQQALGQGPQFIFQYYREEENGRGNFPPRFSGLQFPNYSSELNVNALELDDSALYLCASSLARGDEKLFFGSGTQLSVL.

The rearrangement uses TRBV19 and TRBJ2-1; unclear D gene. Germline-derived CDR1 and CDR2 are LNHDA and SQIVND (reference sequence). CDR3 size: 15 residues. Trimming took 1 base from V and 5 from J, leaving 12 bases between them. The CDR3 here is CASSIALNSHNEQFF. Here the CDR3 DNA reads TGTGCCAGTAGTATAGCCCTCAACAGTCACAATGAGCAGTTCTTC. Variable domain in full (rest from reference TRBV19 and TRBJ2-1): DGGITQSPKYLFRKEGQNVTLSCEQNLNHDAMYWYRQDPGQGLRLIYYSQIVNDFQKGDIAEGYSVSREKKESFPLTVTSAQKNPTAFYLCASSIALNSHNEQFFGPGTRLTVL.

This chain's CDR3 is CTSSQDLTSGTHYEQYF. Here the CDR3 DNA reads TGCACCAGCAGCCAAGATCTGACTAGCGGTACCCACTACGAGCAGTACTTC. V is TRBV1 and J is TRBJ2-7; the DNA was not compared with TRBD2, the D call given in the table. TRBV1 is noted as a pseudogene. There are 17 residues in the CDR3.

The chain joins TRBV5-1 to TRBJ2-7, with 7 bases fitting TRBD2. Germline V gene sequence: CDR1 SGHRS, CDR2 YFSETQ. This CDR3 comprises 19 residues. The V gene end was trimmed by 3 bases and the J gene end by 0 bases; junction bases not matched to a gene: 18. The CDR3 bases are TGCGCCAGCAGCTGGCCTCATCTCTCGGGAGGTATTGGCTCCTACGAGCAGTACTTC. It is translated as CASSWPHLSGGIGSYEQYF.

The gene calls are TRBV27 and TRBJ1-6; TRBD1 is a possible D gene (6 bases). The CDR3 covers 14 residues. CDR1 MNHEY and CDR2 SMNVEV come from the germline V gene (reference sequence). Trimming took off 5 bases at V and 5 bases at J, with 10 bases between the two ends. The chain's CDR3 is CASSTHRDNSPLHF. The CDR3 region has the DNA TGTGCCAGCAGTACCCACAGGGATAATTCACCCCTCCACTTT.

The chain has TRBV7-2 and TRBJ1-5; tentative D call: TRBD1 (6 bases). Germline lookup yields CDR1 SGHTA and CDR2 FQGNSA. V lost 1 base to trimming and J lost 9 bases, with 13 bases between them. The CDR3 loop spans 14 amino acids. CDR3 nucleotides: TGTGCCAGCAGCTTAGGGGGGCATCTAAGGCCCCAGCATTTT. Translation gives CASSLGGHLRPQHF.

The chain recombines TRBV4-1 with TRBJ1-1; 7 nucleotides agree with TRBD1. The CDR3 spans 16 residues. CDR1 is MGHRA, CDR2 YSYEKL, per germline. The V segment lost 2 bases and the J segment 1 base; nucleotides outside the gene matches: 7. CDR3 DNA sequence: TGCGCCAGCAGCCAAAAGATAGGGGGCCCGAACACTGAAGCTTTCTTT. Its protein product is CASSQKIGGPNTEAFF.

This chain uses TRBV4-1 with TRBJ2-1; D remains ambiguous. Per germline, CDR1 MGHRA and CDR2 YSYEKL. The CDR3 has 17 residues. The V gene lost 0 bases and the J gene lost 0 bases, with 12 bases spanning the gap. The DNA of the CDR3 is TGCGCCAGCAGCCAAGATCGCGGTTCCAGCTCCTACAATGAGCAGTTCTTC. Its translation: CASSQDRGSSSYNEQFF.